Below, 18 T cell receptor beta chains from the same sample are listed, as sequenced in a study of OX40 agonist ivuxolimab in advanced cancers. Libraries were prepared by immunoSEQ multiplex PCR; TCRdb keeps only in-frame clonotypes and omits some of them. In the table there are 78,000 or so clones, about 90% of which are singletons. The sample in question was CD4+ or CD8+ T cells sorted from blood, obtained in a trial of the OX40 agonist ivuxolimab. The receptor set was obtained from an adult with an advanced solid tumor such as melanoma, head and neck, liver or kidney cancer.

This clone was counted a few times. This chain connects TRBV18 to TRBJ2-2; D gene unclear. The ends were cut back, 0 bases at V and 3 bases at J, with 8 bases in the middle. Germline lookup yields CDR1 KGHSH and CDR2 LQKENI. This CDR3 comprises 15 residues. CDR3 in DNA: TGTGCCAGCTCACCACCTAGTTCGCACACCGGGGAGCTGTTTTTT. Translating gives CASSPPSSHTGELFF. Full variable domain (missing parts from reference TRBV18 and TRBJ2-2): NAGVMQNPRHLVRRRGQEARLRCSPMKGHSHVYWYRQLPEEGLKFMVYLQKENIIDESGMPKERFSAEFPKEGPSILRIQQVVRGDSAAYFCASSPPSSHTGELFFGEGSRLTVL.

The gene calls are TRBV10-3 and TRBJ1-4; D is unresolved. Trimming stripped 2 bases from V and 7 bases from J, with 5 bases between. CDR3 size: 12 residues. Germline V gene lookup returns CDR1 ENHRY and CDR2 SYGVKD. For the CDR3, the DNA is TGTGCCATCAGTGAGGGGCGTGAAAAACTGTTTTTT. This gives the protein CAISEGREKLFF.

V usage is TRBV7-8 and J usage is TRBJ2-7; no definite D call. CDR1 is SGHVS and CDR2 is FQNEAQ in the germline V gene. Trimming shortened V by 2 bases and J by 2 bases, and 10 bases separated the two germline ends. This CDR3 has 14 residues. Written as DNA, the CDR3 is TGTGCCAGCAGCTTACATGGACCAACCTACGAGCAGTACTTC. It codes for CASSLHGPTYEQYF.

The chain uses TRBV5-1 and TRBJ2-5; 12 bases agree with TRBD1. Germline values: CDR1 SGHRS, CDR2 YFSETQ. The J segment lost 4 bases and the V segment lost 4 bases, leaving 8 bases of the junction unmatched. CDR3 size: 16 residues. The CDR3 here is CASSATGTGGVETQYF. The CDR3 DNA is TGCGCCAGCAGCGCCACCGGGACAGGGGGCGTAGAGACCCAGTACTTC. Complete variable domain (other parts from reference TRBV5-1 and TRBJ2-5): KAGVTQTPRYLIKTRGQQVTLSCSPISGHRSVSWYQQTPGQGLQFLFEYFSETQRNKGNFPGRFSGRQFSNSRSEMNVSTLELGDSALYLCASSATGTGGVETQYFGPGTRLLVL.

This clone appeared a single time. The chain recombines TRBV29-1 with TRBJ2-6, with D tentatively TRBD2 (5 bases). The CDR3 sequence is 13 residues long. Germline assignment: CDR1 SQVTM and CDR2 ANQGSEA. V was clipped by 4 bases and J by 2 bases, with 6 bases between them. CDR3 region: CSVAGTGANVLTF. The CDR3 DNA reads as TGCAGCGTTGCGGGGACTGGGGCCAACGTCCTGACTTTC. Based on the CDR3 plus reference TRBV29-1 and TRBJ2-6, the full variable domain is SAVISQKPSRDICQRGTSLTIQCQVDSQVTMMFWYRQQPGQSLTLIATANQGSEATYESGFVIDKFPISRPNLTFSTLTVSNMSPEDSSIYLCSVAGTGANVLTFGAGSRLTVL.

This chain uses TRBV7-2 with TRBJ2-7; either TRBD1 or TRBD2 may supply D (5 bases each). This CDR3 is built from 13 residues. Per the germline V gene, CDR1 is SGHTA and CDR2 is FQGNSA. Deletions cut 7 bases from V and 1 base from J, with 11 bases between. The CDR3 is CASTPRGSYEQYF. CDR3 sequence (DNA): TGTGCCAGCACCCCGAGGGGTTCCTACGAGCAGTACTTC.

This clone was picked up one time. The chain combines TRBV14 with TRBJ2-7; D gene unclear. The germline CDR1 and CDR2 sequences are SGHDN and FVKESK. The length of the CDR3 is 14 residues. V was trimmed by 1 base and J by 2 bases, leaving 9 bases between them. The DNA for the CDR3 is TGTGCCAGCAGCCAAGGGATTCTAACCTACGAGCAGTACTTC. Translation gives CASSQGILTYEQYF.

V gene TRBV9 combines with J gene TRBJ1-2; no reliable D call. With 0 bases removed from V and 4 bases from J, the gap between germline ends came to 10 bases. Germline V lookup: CDR1 SGDLS, CDR2 YYNGEE. This CDR3 region has 14 residues. The CDR3 DNA reads TGTGCCAGCAGCGTAGGGGTGACTGCCTATGGCTACACCTTC. Protein sequence: CASSVGVTAYGYTF.

This clone is a singleton in its sample. The CDR3 spells CASSLRATNEKLFF. CDR3 sequence (DNA): TGTGCCAGCAGCCTCAGGGCAACTAATGAAAAACTGTTTTTT. This chain links TRBV6-5 with TRBJ1-4, with a tentative D call TRBD1 (5 bases). Trimming stripped 6 bases from V and 0 bases from J, with 8 bases between. The CDR3 extends over 14 amino acids. Per germline, CDR1 MNHEY and CDR2 SVGAGI.

This chain uses TRBV6-1 with TRBJ1-3; D might be TRBD1 (6 bases). Trimming cost V 10 bases and J 3 bases, with 13 bases left between them. Germline V gene sequence: CDR1 MNHNS, CDR2 SASEGT. The CDR3 has 13 amino acids. This chain's CDR3 is CATTGYGGNTIYF. The DNA for the CDR3 is TGTGCCACCACAGGGTACGGTGGAAACACCATATATTTT.

The V gene is TRBV10-3, the J gene TRBJ2-7; 11 bases map to TRBD2. V lost 5 bases to trimming and J lost 0 bases; unmatched junction nucleotides: 0. The CDR3 totals 14 residues. Germline values: CDR1 ENHRY, CDR2 SYGVKD. The CDR3 nucleotides are TGTGCCATCAGTACTAGCGGGAGCTCCTACGAGCAGTACTTC. It encodes CAISTSGSSYEQYF.

The V gene is TRBV9, the J gene TRBJ2-2, with D unclear. This CDR3 is built from 15 residues. Trimming stripped 0 bases from V and 4 bases from J, with 10 bases between. Per the germline V gene, CDR1 is SGDLS and CDR2 is YYNGEE. CDR3 DNA: TGTGCCAGCAGCGTAGGGGGAAATCCCACCGGGGAGCTGTTTTTT. Translation gives CASSVGGNPTGELFF.

The chain joins TRBV28 to TRBJ2-2; 7 bases agree with TRBD1. Germline V gene lookup returns CDR1 MDHEN and CDR2 SYDVKM. The trim removed 4 bases at V and 8 bases at J, leaving 10 bases unmatched. The CDR3 covers 15 residues. Here the CDR3 reads CASSSEGAGVGELFF. For the CDR3, the DNA is TGTGCCAGCAGTTCTGAGGGGGCGGGCGTGGGGGAGCTGTTTTTT.

The V gene is TRBV19, the J gene TRBJ1-5; D is unclear. Trimming removed 3 bases from V and 11 bases from J, with 14 bases in between. This CDR3 is built from 13 residues. CDR1 and CDR2 from the germline V gene are LNHDA and SQIVND (reference sequence). CDR3 coding DNA: TGTGCCAGTAGTATGGGGTCTCGCGCGGCCCAGCATTTT. Its translation is CASSMGSRAAQHF.

The CDR3 protein is CASNGAVGYNEQFF. The CDR3 coding sequence is TGTGCCAGCAACGGCGCCGTGGGGTACAATGAGCAGTTCTTC. J is TRBJ2-1 and V is TRBV6-1; D is uncertain. This CDR3 comprises 14 residues. V was pared by 7 bases and J by 4 bases, with 14 bases between. Per the germline V gene, CDR1 is MNHNS and CDR2 is SASEGT.

The chain is built from TRBV19 and TRBJ2-5; 7 bases fit TRBD1. Trimming cost V 3 bases and J 1 base; bases outside gene matches: 2. Germline assignment: CDR1 LNHDA and CDR2 SQIVND (reference sequence). This CDR3 spans 14 amino acids. CDR3 in DNA: TGTGCCAGTAGTATGGGACAGCGCCAAGAGACCCAGTACTTC. Translated: CASSMGQRQETQYF.

The chain links TRBV5-1 to TRBJ2-1; D remains ambiguous. This CDR3 has 11 residues. Germline V lookup: CDR1 SGHRS, CDR2 YFSETQ. Deletions cut 5 bases from V and 11 bases from J, with 11 bases between. As DNA, the CDR3 is TGCGCCAGCAGGGGTACAGTTCAGCAGTTCTTC. Its translation is CASRGTVQQFF.

The chain carries TRBV5-1 and TRBJ2-1, with D uncertain. Trimming took 1 base from V and 0 from J, leaving 8 bases between them. Germline CDR1 and CDR2: SGHRS and YFSETQ. The length of the CDR3 is 15 residues. The CDR3 DNA reads as TGCGCCAGCAGCTTGCTCCGGAGCTCCTACAATGAGCAGTTCTTC. Protein sequence: CASSLLRSSYNEQFF. The complete variable domain, with remaining parts taken from reference TRBV5-1 and TRBJ2-1, reads KAGVTQTPRYLIKTRGQQVTLSCSPISGHRSVSWYQQTPGQGLQFLFEYFSETQRNKGNFPGRFSGRQFSNSRSEMNVSTLELGDSALYLCASSLLRSSYNEQFFGPGTRLTVL.